Below, 8 T cell receptor beta chains from the same sample are listed, as sequenced in a study of blood T cell repertoires in COVID-19. Sequencing used immunoSEQ multiplex PCR; TCRdb keeps in-frame clones, though not all of them. The sample yields around 220,000 clones, approximately 78% seen once. The sequenced sample consisted of peripheral blood. Source of these receptors: a woman older than 75 with COVID-19, enrolled during active disease.

The chain is built from TRBV21-1 and TRBJ2-1; the listed D gene, TRBD2, was not tested against the DNA. TRBV21-1 is a listed pseudogene. This CDR3 is built from 16 residues. CDR3 in DNA: TGTGCCAGCAGCATCTTACTAGCGGGAGAATCCGATGAGCAGTTCTTC. It yields the protein CASSILLAGESDEQFF.

The V gene is TRBV5-1, the J gene TRBJ1-3; TRBD1 aligns across 8 bases. Trimming cost V 3 bases and J 0 bases; bases outside gene matches: 2. This CDR3 spans 15 amino acids. In germline, CDR1 is SGHRS, CDR2 YFSETQ. Here the CDR3 reads CASSSGQVSGNTIYF. The CDR3 nucleotides are TGCGCCAGCAGCTCGGGACAGGTCTCTGGAAACACCATATATTTT.

This rearrangement joins TRBV6-2 or TRBV6-3 to TRBJ1-2; tentatively, D is TRBD1 (5 bases). The V and J ends lost 5 bases and 3 bases respectively, with 19 bases between them. The CDR3 runs 16 residues. CDR1 is MNHEY and CDR2 is SVGEGT in the germline V gene. CDR3 sequence reads: CASSPASGGTHYGYTF. In DNA, the CDR3 is TGTGCCAGCAGTCCGGCATCAGGCGGGACCCACTATGGCTACACCTTC.

The CDR3 sequence: CASSREDRRGRYTF. In nucleotides, the CDR3 is TGTGCCAGCAGCCGGGAGGACAGGAGGGGCCGCTACACCTTC. V usage is TRBV3-1 (or the pseudogene TRBV3-2) and J usage is TRBJ1-2; 7 nucleotides match TRBD1. The CDR3 has 14 amino acids. J gave up 9 bases and V 4 bases, and 11 bases lay outside the gene matches. Germline CDR1 reads LGHDT; CDR2 reads YNNKEL (reference sequence).

CDR3 loop: CASRGGGLGEQYF. The CDR3 DNA sequence: TGTGCCAGCAGGGGGGGAGGTCTAGGGGAGCAGTACTTC. This sequence joins TRBV6-5 and TRBJ2-7; a weak D match, TRBD2 (6 bases). The ends were cut back, 6 bases at V and 7 bases at J, with 16 bases in the middle. Germline V gene sequence: CDR1 MNHEY, CDR2 SVGAGI. There are 13 residues in the CDR3.

The chain couples TRBV9 to TRBJ2-2; 13 bases are shared with TRBD2. The V and J ends lost 0 bases and 5 bases, in that order; junction bases with no gene match: 1. This CDR3 spans 16 amino acids. Germline CDR1 is SGDLS and CDR2 is YYNGEE. Here the CDR3 reads CASSVGTSGSTGELFF. The CDR3, as DNA: TGTGCCAGCAGCGTAGGGACTAGCGGGAGTACCGGGGAGCTGTTTTTT.

This clone was seen only a few times. V is TRBV3-1 (or the pseudogene TRBV3-2) and J is TRBJ2-1, with TRBD2 identical over 9 bases. Germline-derived CDR1 and CDR2 are LGHDT and YNNKEL (reference sequence). CDR3 length equals 14 residues. The trim removed 10 bases at V and 2 bases at J, leaving 6 bases unmatched. This chain's CDR3 is CATALAGPYNEQFF. DNA for the CDR3: TGTGCCACGGCTCTAGCGGGGCCCTACAATGAGCAGTTCTTC.

This clone was picked up a small number of times. The chain employs TRBV6-5 and TRBJ2-7, with a weak D call TRBD2 (7 bases). Germline V gene data show CDR1 as MNHEY and CDR2 as SVGAGI. V was trimmed by 2 bases and J by 4 bases, leaving 12 bases between them. The CDR3 loop spans 14 amino acids. The CDR3 DNA reads as TGTGCCAGCAGTTACGGCGGGGGCGGATACGAGCAGTACTTC. It is translated as CASSYGGGGYEQYF.